This TCR beta chain is drawn from a study of preoperative IRX-2 immunotherapy in early breast cancer. Repertoires were generated with immunoSEQ multiplex PCR, while TCRdb's copy carries only in-frame clones and drops some. Of over 55,000 clones in the sample, 94% were seen once. Treatment: preoperative locoregional IRX-2 cytokine immunotherapy. Samples came from a phase Ib trial of preoperative locoregional IRX-2 cytokine immunotherapy. This material was collected from a patient treated with IRX-2 immunotherapy. The clonotype comes from a human donor with breast cancer.

CDR3 nucleotides: TGTGCCAGCAGCGTAGAAGTCCAGATCTCTGGAAACACCATATATTTT. This gives the protein CASSVEVQISGNTIYF. This chain connects TRBV9 to TRBJ1-3; D is unclear. CDR3 size: 16 residues. V gave up 0 bases and J gave up 0 bases, with 10 bases separating them. The germline CDR1 and CDR2 sequences are SGDLS and YYNGEE.